The clone carrying this T cell receptor beta chain was counted only a few times. Clones were sequenced by immunoSEQ multiplex PCR, and TCRdb holds only the in-frame ones, with some missing. The data show roughly 130,000 clones, 70% to 90% seen once. These data originate in a study of control samples from healthy donors and cancer patients. Sequenced: blood. The clonotype originates from a middle-aged man in good health.

The CDR3 region is CASSLPAMNTEAFF. CDR3 DNA sequence: TGTGCCAGCAGCCTTCCGGCTATGAACACTGAAGCTTTCTTT. This chain uses TRBV13 with TRBJ1-1; D uncertain. This CDR3 region has 14 residues. V dropped 5 bases and J dropped 0 bases, with 10 bases sitting between them. Germline CDR1 reads PRHDT; CDR2 reads FYEKMQ (reference sequence). Drawing the rest from reference TRBV13 and TRBJ1-1, the complete variable domain is AAGVIQSPRHLIKEKRETATLKCYPIPRHDTVYWYQQGPGQDPQFLISFYEKMQSDKGSIPDRFSAQQFSDYHSELNMSSLELGDSALYFCASSLPAMNTEAFFGQGTRLTVV.